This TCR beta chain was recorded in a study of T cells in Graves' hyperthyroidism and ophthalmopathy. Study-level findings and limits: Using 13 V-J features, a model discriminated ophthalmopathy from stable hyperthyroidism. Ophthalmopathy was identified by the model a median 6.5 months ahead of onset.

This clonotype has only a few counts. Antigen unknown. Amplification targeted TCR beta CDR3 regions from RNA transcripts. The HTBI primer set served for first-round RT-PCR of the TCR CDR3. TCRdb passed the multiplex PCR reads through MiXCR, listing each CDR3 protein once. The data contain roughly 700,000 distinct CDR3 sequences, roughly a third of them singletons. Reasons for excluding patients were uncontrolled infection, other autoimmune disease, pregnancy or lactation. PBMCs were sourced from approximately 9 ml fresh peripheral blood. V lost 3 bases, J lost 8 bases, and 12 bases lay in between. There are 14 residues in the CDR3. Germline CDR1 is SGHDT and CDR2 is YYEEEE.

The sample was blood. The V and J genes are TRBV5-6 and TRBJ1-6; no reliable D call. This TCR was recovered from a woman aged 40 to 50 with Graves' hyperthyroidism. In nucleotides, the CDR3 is TGTGCCAGCAGCTCTGAGAGGGCGGATTCACCCCTCCACTTT. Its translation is CASSSERADSPLHF.